This T cell receptor (beta chain) is drawn from a study of blood T cells in healthy people across ages. There are many counts of this clonotype. Antigen specificity is unknown. V gave up 2 bases and J gave up 3 bases, with 1 base separating them. The CDR3 has 10 residues. The germline V gene has CDR1 DFQATT and CDR2 SNEGSKA (reference sequence). Findings and caveats of the study: Unsorted PBMCs blocked a conclusive comparison of naive and antigen-experienced cells.

Individuals who donated were healthy Caucasians from Russia aged about 6 to 95. Primers used in a second PCR of about 6 to 11 cycles were a sample-barcoded 5' primer and a J-beta primer mix. One entry per CDR3 protein, called by TCRdb with MiXCR from the 5' RACE reads. The repertoire holds around 1.7 million distinct CDR3 sequences, with approximately 30% as singletons. The chain combines TRBV20-1 with TRBJ2-5, with D unclear. The TCR originated in a woman aged 25-40 years in good health. Sequencing was performed on blood. Here the CDR3 DNA reads TGCAGTGCTAGAAAAGAGACCCAGTACTTC. Amino acid sequence: CSARKETQYF.